The 27 T cell receptor beta chains below all came from one sample that was sequenced in a study of radiotherapy plus CTLA-4 blockade in lung cancer. TCRdb's copy holds only in-frame clones and misses some; the assay was immunoSEQ multiplex PCR. Of tens of thousands of clones listed, around nine tenths are singletons. This specimen was peripheral blood, taken from a patient treated with radiotherapy plus ipilimumab. All receptors derive from a human donor with non-small cell lung cancer whose response to radiotherapy plus ipilimumab could not be evaluated.

This clone was recorded only once. This sample includes further DNA sequences coding for the same CDR3. The V and J genes are TRBV19 and TRBJ2-7, with 7 nucleotides matching TRBD1. Germline CDR1 and CDR2: LNHDA and SQIVND (reference sequence). V trimming: 6 bases; J trimming: 2 bases; junction bases outside the gene matches: 10. The CDR3 loop spans 15 amino acids. CDR3 sequence (DNA): TGTGCCAGTAGCCACGACAGGGTTGGAGCCTACGAGCAGTACTTC. This sequence encodes CASSHDRVGAYEQYF.

V usage is TRBV6-1 and J usage is TRBJ2-7, with D possibly matching TRBD1 (7 bases). From germline, CDR1 is MNHNS and CDR2 SASEGT. V lost 5 bases, J lost 2 bases, and 16 bases lay in between. The CDR3 has 15 residues. As DNA, the CDR3 is TGTGCCAGCAGTCTAGAGACAGGGACTCCCTACGAGCAGTACTTC. Translated, it gives CASSLETGTPYEQYF.

The chain recombines TRBV28 with TRBJ2-1; 8 positions match TRBD2. The CDR3 length is 15 residues. The trim removed 5 bases at V and 5 bases at J, leaving 8 bases unmatched. The germline CDR1 and CDR2 sequences are MDHEN and SYDVKM. The CDR3 DNA follows: TGTGCCAGCAGTCTAAGCGGGAGATGGAACAATGAGCAGTTCTTC. Translating it yields CASSLSGRWNNEQFF.

The J gene is TRBJ1-5, the V gene TRBV9; 11 nucleotides match TRBD1. The V gene end was trimmed by 2 bases and the J gene end by 7 bases; junction bases not matched to a gene: 5. The CDR3 has 15 amino acids. CDR1 and CDR2 from the germline V gene are SGDLS and YYNGEE. This chain's CDR3 is CASSVGTGGHQPQHF. The CDR3 DNA sequence: TGTGCCAGCAGCGTGGGGACAGGGGGACACCAGCCCCAGCATTTT.

V usage is TRBV11-3 and J usage is TRBJ2-7; 7 bases map to TRBD1. The trim removed 5 bases at V and 5 bases at J, leaving 12 bases unmatched. This CDR3 has 15 residues. Germline V lookup: CDR1 SGHNT, CDR2 YENEEA. As DNA, the CDR3 is TGTGCCAGCAGCCGAGGGGGCTATCTAGTCGACGAGCAGTACTTC. Translation: CASSRGGYLVDEQYF.

The chain has TRBV6-6 and TRBJ1-2, with D tentatively TRBD1 (6 bases). The germline gives CDR1 MNHNY, CDR2 SVGAGI (reference sequence). The CDR3 is made up of 14 amino acids. V dropped 4 bases and J dropped 1 base, with 10 bases sitting between them. The CDR3, as DNA: TGTGCCAGCAGTTCCCTGGACAGTAACTATGGCTACACCTTC. Encoded protein: CASSSLDSNYGYTF.

V is TRBV2 and J is TRBJ1-2; perhaps TRBD1 as D (5 bases). This CDR3 spans 14 amino acids. The V gene lost 1 base and the J gene lost 1 base, with 7 bases spanning the gap. Germline CDR1 SNHLY, CDR2 FYNNEI. DNA of the CDR3: TGTGCCAGCAGTGAAGTTCAGGGTAACTATGGCTACACCTTC. Residues: CASSEVQGNYGYTF.

This chain joins TRBV6-1 and TRBJ2-1; tentatively, D is TRBD2 (5 bases). Germline V gene lookup returns CDR1 MNHNS and CDR2 SASEGT. This CDR3 is 13 amino acids long. V was shortened by 5 bases and J by 7 bases, with 12 bases between the two germline ends. In DNA form, the CDR3 reads TGTGCCAGCAGTAGAGGGTACGAGAATGAGCAGTTCTTC. It is translated as CASSRGYENEQFF.

CDR3 protein: CASSVVANTGELFF. In DNA, the CDR3 is TGTGCCAGCAGCGTAGTGGCAAACACCGGGGAGCTGTTTTTT. This chain links TRBV9 with TRBJ2-2; D ambiguous. Germline values: CDR1 SGDLS, CDR2 YYNGEE. The V end lost 0 bases, the J end lost 2 bases, and 5 bases lay between the germline ends. The CDR3 sequence is 14 residues long.

J is TRBJ2-3 and V is TRBV6-5; 11 nucleotides line up with TRBD1. The CDR3 runs to 16 residues. Germline CDR1 reads MNHEY; CDR2 reads SVGAGI. The junction had 3 bases not matched to a gene; V was cut back by 0 bases and J by 4 bases. The CDR3 spells CASSYSAGQGADTQYF. DNA of the CDR3: TGTGCCAGCAGTTACTCTGCGGGACAGGGGGCAGATACGCAGTATTTT.

The chain recombines TRBV25-1 with TRBJ2-3; possible D gene TRBD1, 6 bases. V was cut by 0 bases and J by 2 bases, with 9 bases left in between. Germline-derived CDR1 and CDR2 are MGHDK and SYGVNS. The CDR3 length is 15 residues. The CDR3 sequence is CASSEYRGSTDTQYF. In DNA, the CDR3 is TGTGCCAGCAGTGAATACAGGGGCTCCACAGATACGCAGTATTTT.

The J gene is TRBJ2-1, the V gene TRBV4-3, with TRBD2 matching 9 bases. Germline values: CDR1 LGHNA, CDR2 YSLEER. This CDR3 spans 21 amino acids. The J segment lost 0 bases and the V segment lost 2 bases, leaving 17 bases of the junction unmatched. The CDR3 reads CASSQSLREREVLFSYNEQFF. The CDR3 DNA is TGCGCCAGCAGCCAATCCCTCCGGGAGCGGGAGGTACTCTTCTCCTACAATGAGCAGTTCTTC.

Only one count was recorded for this clone. CDR3 in DNA: TGTGCCAGCTCACTCACTGCTGAGCAGTTCTTC. Residues: CASSLTAEQFF. The V call is TRBV18, the J call TRBJ2-1; D is ambiguous. The CDR3 covers 11 residues. Trimming cost V 4 bases and J 9 bases, with 7 bases left between them. Germline CDR1 and CDR2: KGHSH and LQKENI.

The chain is built from TRBV14 and TRBJ2-2, with a tentative D call TRBD2 (6 bases). The germline gives CDR1 SGHDN, CDR2 FVKESK. This CDR3 is 16 amino acids long. V lost 1 base to trimming and J lost 0 bases, with 9 bases between them. CDR3 sequence: CASSQAGGANTGELFF. DNA for the CDR3: TGTGCCAGCAGCCAAGCCGGCGGGGCGAACACCGGGGAGCTGTTTTTT.

The chain carries TRBV10-1 and TRBJ1-1; the match to TRBD1 covers 7 bases. Germline V gene lookup returns CDR1 WNHNN and CDR2 SYGVQD (reference sequence). The V segment lost 4 bases and the J segment 5 bases; nucleotides outside the gene matches: 4. The CDR3 is 13 amino acids. CDR3 protein: CASSGTGATEAFF. The CDR3 DNA follows: TGCGCCAGCAGTGGAACAGGGGCTACTGAAGCTTTCTTT.

This chain connects TRBV5-1 to TRBJ2-7; 8 bases align to TRBD2. Trimming removed 1 base from V and 5 bases from J; junction bases left unmatched: 5. CDR1 and CDR2 from the germline V gene are SGHRS and YFSETQ. This CDR3 has 14 residues. The CDR3 nucleotides read TGCGCCAGCAGCTTGCAGCGGGGGAGGAACGAGCAGTACTTC. This sequence encodes CASSLQRGRNEQYF.

The chain combines TRBV9 with TRBJ1-2, with 8 nucleotides matching TRBD1. The CDR3 spans 13 residues. Trimming took 3 bases from V and 3 from J; bases not matched to a gene: 1. Germline V gene sequence: CDR1 SGDLS, CDR2 YYNGEE. CDR3 protein: CASSGTGYYGYTF. Written as DNA, the CDR3 is TGTGCCAGCAGCGGGACAGGGTACTATGGCTACACCTTC.

This clone has a single count. The chain is built from TRBV27 and TRBJ1-2; weak D call: TRBD1 (5 bases). CDR1 is MNHEY and CDR2 is SMNVEV in the germline V gene (reference sequence). V lost 0 bases, J lost 4 bases, and 24 bases lay in between. This CDR3 comprises 19 residues. CDR3 nucleotide sequence: TGTGCCAGCAGTTTATCGGCGTGGGTTGCGGGGGGATTTTCCTATGGCTACACCTTC. Residues: CASSLSAWVAGGFSYGYTF.

This sequence joins TRBV5-4 and TRBJ2-1, with 12 bases lining up with TRBD2. The junction had 10 bases not matched to a gene; V was cut back by 3 bases and J by 6 bases. In germline, CDR1 is SGHNT, CDR2 YYREEE (reference sequence). CDR3 length equals 17 residues. The DNA for the CDR3 is TGTGCCAGCAGCTCGGGGAGCACTAGCGGGAGGAGCAATGAGCAGTTCTTC. Translating gives CASSSGSTSGRSNEQFF. Looking up the rest from reference TRBV5-4 and TRBJ2-1 gives the full variable domain: ETGVTQSPTHLIKTRGQQVTLRCSSQSGHNTVSWYQQALGQGPQFIFQYYREEENGRGNFPPRFSGLQFPNYSSELNVNALELDDSALYLCASSSGSTSGRSNEQFFGPGTRLTVL.

The V gene is TRBV5-4, the J gene TRBJ2-1; 12 bases fit TRBD2. The V gene end was trimmed by 3 bases and the J gene end by 9 bases; junction bases not matched to a gene: 7. Germline-derived CDR1 and CDR2 are SGHNT and YYREEE (reference sequence). The CDR3 contains 15 residues. The CDR3 sequence is CASSSSGRGRSEQFF. Here the CDR3 DNA reads TGTGCCAGCAGCTCTAGCGGGAGGGGTCGGAGTGAGCAGTTCTTC. Filled out from reference TRBV5-4 and TRBJ2-1, the complete variable domain reads ETGVTQSPTHLIKTRGQQVTLRCSSQSGHNTVSWYQQALGQGPQFIFQYYREEENGRGNFPPRFSGLQFPNYSSELNVNALELDDSALYLCASSSSGRGRSEQFFGPGTRLTVL.

The CDR3 reads CASSLGQGVDEQYF. The CDR3, as DNA: TGTGCCAGCAGCTTAGGACAGGGTGTCGACGAGCAGTACTTC. The chain links TRBV7-6 to TRBJ2-7, with 7 positions matching TRBD1. In germline, CDR1 is SGHVS, CDR2 FNYEAQ. The CDR3 is made up of 14 amino acids. V dropped 1 base and J dropped 5; count of bases not matched to a gene: 5.

The CDR3 here is CASSLGGSGGQETQYF. The CDR3 DNA reads as TGTGCCAGCAGTCTCGGGGGGAGCGGGGGACAAGAGACCCAGTACTTC. The chain employs TRBV6-6 and TRBJ2-5, with 8 nucleotides matching TRBD2. Per the germline V gene, CDR1 is MNHNY and CDR2 is SVGAGI (reference sequence). The length of the CDR3 is 16 residues. The V gene end was trimmed by 5 bases and the J gene end by 2 bases; junction bases not matched to a gene: 10.

This clone was seen a handful of times. The genes are TRBV18 and TRBJ2-5; the D gene is possibly TRBD1 (6 bases). The V gene lost 0 bases and the J gene lost 3 bases, with 11 bases spanning the gap. Looked up from germline, CDR1 is KGHSH and CDR2 is LQKENI. This CDR3 has 15 amino acids. The CDR3 sequence is CASSPPGRGEETQYF. The CDR3 DNA is TGTGCCAGCTCACCACCGGGCAGGGGTGAAGAGACCCAGTACTTC.

V usage is TRBV10-3 and J usage is TRBJ2-1; 9 bases align to TRBD2. V shed 6 bases, J shed 0 bases, and the junction held 3 bases outside the gene matches. The CDR3 extends over 15 amino acids. Germline CDR1 ENHRY, CDR2 SYGVKD. CDR3 amino acids: CAIRISGSSYNEQFF. CDR3 sequence (DNA): TGTGCCATCAGGATTAGCGGGAGCTCCTACAATGAGCAGTTCTTC.

V gene TRBV27 combines with J gene TRBJ1-1; 12 bases match TRBD1. Germline V gene data show CDR1 as MNHEY and CDR2 as SMNVEV (reference sequence). V lost 2 bases, J lost 2 bases, and 9 bases stayed unmatched. This CDR3 has 18 amino acids. The CDR3 region has the DNA TGTGCCAGCAGTTTACAGGGCCTGGGACAGGGGGCCAACACTGAAGCTTTCTTT. Translation: CASSLQGLGQGANTEAFF.

The V call is TRBV4-1, the J call TRBJ1-5; D unclear. Germline-derived CDR1 and CDR2 are MGHRA and YSYEKL. CDR3 length: 14 residues. Trimming removed 1 base from V and 4 bases from J, with 8 bases in between. The CDR3 region is CASSQVSGNQPQHF. In DNA, the CDR3 is TGCGCCAGCAGCCAAGTTTCCGGGAATCAGCCCCAGCATTTT.

This clone has only a few counts. The rearrangement joins TRBV9 to TRBJ1-5; TRBD1 might be the D (6 bases). The CDR3 runs 19 residues. Germline CDR1 reads SGDLS; CDR2 reads YYNGEE. The V end was cut by 4 bases, the J end by 5 bases, with 28 bases between. CDR3 protein: CASSPPLMTGLGLDQPQHF. In DNA, the CDR3 is TGTGCCAGCAGCCCCCCCCTGATGACAGGTCTAGGGCTAGATCAGCCCCAGCATTTT.